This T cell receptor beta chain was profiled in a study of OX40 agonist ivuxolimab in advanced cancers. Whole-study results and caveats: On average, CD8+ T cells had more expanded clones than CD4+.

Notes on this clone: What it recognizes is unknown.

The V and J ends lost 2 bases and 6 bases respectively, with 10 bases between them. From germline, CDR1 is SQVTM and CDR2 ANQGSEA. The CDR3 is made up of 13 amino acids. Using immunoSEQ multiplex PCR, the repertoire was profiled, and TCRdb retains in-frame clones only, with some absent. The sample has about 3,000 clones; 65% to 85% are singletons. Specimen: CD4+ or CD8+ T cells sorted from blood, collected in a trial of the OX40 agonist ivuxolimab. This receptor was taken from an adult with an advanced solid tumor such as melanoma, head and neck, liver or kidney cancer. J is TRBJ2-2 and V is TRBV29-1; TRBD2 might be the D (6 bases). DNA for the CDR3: TGCAGCGTTGAAACTAGCTCGGCCGGGGAGCTGTTTTTT. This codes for CSVETSSAGELFF.